These 22 T cell receptor beta chains share one sample of origin, sequenced in a study of beta chain features in type 1 diabetes. Expressed TCRB transcripts were sequenced because the isolated RNA had all been reverse transcribed beforehand. The table came from immunoSEQ multiplex PCR; TCRdb's copy has only in-frame clones and leaves some out. The sample lists under 950,000 clones, roughly 15% occurring once. Sequencing was carried out using naive CD4+ T cells from blood. These receptor sequences come from a woman aged 18-29 years in good health.

This chain joins TRBV28 and TRBJ2-3; 8 bases match TRBD1. J gave up 3 bases and V 5 bases, and 10 bases lay outside the gene matches. Germline loops: CDR1 MDHEN, CDR2 SYDVKM. CDR3 length equals 16 residues. The CDR3 DNA reads TGTGCCAGCAGTCCTGGTCAGGGGGCTTGGACAGATACGCAGTATTTT. It translates to CASSPGQGAWTDTQYF.

V is TRBV5-1 and J is TRBJ2-3; D is possibly TRBD1 (7 bases). Trimming removed 0 bases from V and 6 bases from J, with 11 bases in between. Germline loops: CDR1 SGHRS, CDR2 YFSETQ. The CDR3 has 14 amino acids. The CDR3 region is CASSLGQGGDTQYF. DNA for the CDR3: TGCGCCAGCAGCTTGGGACAGGGAGGCGATACGCAGTATTTT.

The chain joins TRBV5-1 to TRBJ1-1; D unresolved. CDR3 length equals 14 residues. CDR1 and CDR2 from the germline V gene are SGHRS and YFSETQ. Trimming left V 2 bases short and J 7 bases short, with 15 bases between. CDR3 DNA: TGCGCCAGCAGCTTCGCCAAGGGTAAGGATGAAGCTTTCTTT. Protein: CASSFAKGKDEAFF.

The chain has TRBV18 and TRBJ2-7; 7 nucleotides line up with TRBD1. This CDR3 is 14 amino acids long. Germline V gene sequence: CDR1 KGHSH, CDR2 LQKENI. V was clipped by 5 bases and J by 2 bases; unmatched bases: 6. The CDR3 DNA sequence: TGTGCCAGCTCAACCCGACAGGGTACCTACGAGCAGTACTTC. Encoded protein: CASSTRQGTYEQYF. The full variable domain, rest sourced from reference TRBV18 and TRBJ2-7, is NAGVMQNPRHLVRRRGQEARLRCSPMKGHSHVYWYRQLPEEGLKFMVYLQKENIIDESGMPKERFSAEFPKEGPSILRIQQVVRGDSAAYFCASSTRQGTYEQYFGPGTRLTVT.

With regard to this clone: The junction differs from germline at one of its ends, possibly a read error. The rearrangement uses TRBV11-1 and TRBJ2-1; 7 positions agree with TRBD2. The CDR3 consists of 13 residues. Germline loops: CDR1 SGHAT, CDR2 FQDESV (reference sequence). The CDR3, as DNA: TGTGCCAGCAGCCTGAGCGGGACGCATGAGCAGCTCTTC. Translated: CASSLSGTHEQLF.

The genes are TRBV29-1 and TRBJ2-5; 9 nucleotides agree with TRBD2. Germline V gene lookup returns CDR1 SQVTM and CDR2 ANQGSEA. With V trimmed by 6 bases and J by 5 bases, 4 bases remained unmatched. The CDR3 runs 12 residues. The CDR3 DNA sequence: TGCAGCGTGACTAGCGGTGCGGAGACCCAGTACTTC. This sequence encodes CSVTSGAETQYF.

This chain uses TRBV18 with TRBJ1-1; 9 bases are a match to TRBD1. V lost 2 bases to trimming and J lost 4 bases; unmatched junction nucleotides: 23. CDR3 length equals 21 residues. Per germline, CDR1 KGHSH and CDR2 LQKENI. The CDR3 protein is CASSPRGATGGGRRESTEAFF. In DNA form, the CDR3 reads TGTGCCAGCTCACCAAGAGGCGCCACAGGGGGCGGAAGGAGAGAAAGCACTGAAGCTTTCTTT.

A few counts support this clone. The chain couples TRBV4-2 to TRBJ2-2; 9 bases fit TRBD1. J was trimmed by 5 bases and V by 6 bases; bases with no gene match: 7. The CDR3 is 15 amino acids. CDR1 is LGHNA, CDR2 YNFKEQ, per germline. CDR3 sequence: CASRFGTGRTGELFF. As DNA, the CDR3 is TGTGCCAGCAGATTCGGGACAGGGAGAACCGGGGAGCTGTTTTTT.

This clone was seen a handful of times. The rearrangement links TRBV19 to TRBJ2-5, with D hard to call. With 3 bases removed from V and 2 bases from J, the gap between germline ends came to 13 bases. CDR1 is LNHDA, CDR2 SQIVND, per germline (reference sequence). This CDR3 comprises 15 residues. The CDR3 reads CASSMGRNPQETQYF. The DNA for the CDR3 is TGTGCCAGTAGTATGGGCAGAAACCCTCAAGAGACCCAGTACTTC.

The chain has TRBV18 and TRBJ2-5, with 8 bases matching TRBD2. V shed 0 bases and J 5 bases; nucleotides not matched to a gene: 11. Germline V gene lookup returns CDR1 KGHSH and CDR2 LQKENI. This CDR3 contains 17 residues. CDR3 region: CASSPPVTRGARETQYF. The CDR3 nucleotides are TGTGCCAGCTCACCACCGGTCACGCGGGGGGCCCGGGAGACCCAGTACTTC. The full variable domain, rest sourced from reference TRBV18 and TRBJ2-5, is NAGVMQNPRHLVRRRGQEARLRCSPMKGHSHVYWYRQLPEEGLKFMVYLQKENIIDESGMPKERFSAEFPKEGPSILRIQQVVRGDSAAYFCASSPPVTRGARETQYFGPGTRLLVL.

The V call is TRBV19, the J call TRBJ2-1, with 12 positions matching TRBD2. Germline-derived CDR1 and CDR2 are LNHDA and SQIVND (reference sequence). V gave up 7 bases and J gave up 5 bases; unmatched junction bases: 0. CDR3 size: 13 residues. In DNA form, the CDR3 reads TGTGCCAGTACTAGCGGGAGGGACAATGAGCAGTTCTTC. This codes for CASTSGRDNEQFF.

The chain has TRBV18 and TRBJ2-1; possibly TRBD2 for D (5 bases). The CDR3 length is 15 residues. Looked up from germline, CDR1 is KGHSH and CDR2 is LQKENI. The ends were cut back, 2 bases at V and 6 bases at J, with 14 bases in the middle. The CDR3 region has the DNA TGTGCCAGCTCACCAATAGTGACTAAAAGCAATGAGCAGTTCTTC. Amino acids: CASSPIVTKSNEQFF.

This clone appeared a few times. The chain couples TRBV10-3 to TRBJ2-7; D perhaps matches TRBD2 (5 bases). The CDR3 runs 15 residues. Germline CDR1 reads ENHRY; CDR2 reads SYGVKD. Trimming took off 4 bases at V and 5 bases at J, with 18 bases between the two ends. CDR3 protein: CAISGIGSRSNEQYF. CDR3 sequence (DNA): TGTGCCATCAGTGGGATTGGGAGTAGGTCCAACGAGCAGTACTTC.

The CDR3 here is CASSLPGTDTQYF. In nucleotides, the CDR3 is TGTGCCAGCAGTTTACCAGGGACGGATACGCAGTATTTT. The chain carries TRBV6-5 and TRBJ2-3; D could derive from TRBD1 or TRBD2 (5 bases each). Trimming took 4 bases from V and 6 from J, leaving 11 bases between them. The CDR3 length is 13 residues. CDR1 and CDR2 (germline): MNHEY, SVGAGI.

The V call is TRBV5-4, the J call TRBJ1-1, with 9 bases fitting TRBD1. The CDR3 extends over 15 amino acids. With 3 bases clipped from V and 12 bases from J, the junction kept 15 bases outside the gene matches. Germline values: CDR1 SGHNT, CDR2 YYREEE (reference sequence). The CDR3 is CASSSGQGYAIVSFF. In nucleotides, the CDR3 is TGTGCCAGCAGCTCCGGACAGGGGTACGCAATAGTGTCTTTCTTT.

The V and J genes are TRBV19 and TRBJ2-7; D gene uncertain. Germline V gene sequence: CDR1 LNHDA, CDR2 SQIVND (reference sequence). V dropped 4 bases and J dropped 5 bases, with 9 bases sitting between them. The CDR3 has 12 residues. The CDR3 DNA follows: TGTGCCAGTAGTAGTAGCATCCACGAGCAGTACTTC. It encodes CASSSSIHEQYF.

This clone was seen a handful of times. The rearrangement links TRBV9 to TRBJ2-5; 7 nucleotides align to TRBD2. The trim removed 3 bases at V and 3 bases at J, leaving 8 bases unmatched. CDR3 length: 15 residues. Germline V gene sequence: CDR1 SGDLS, CDR2 YYNGEE. The chain's CDR3 is CASSARGTNKETQYF. Written as DNA, the CDR3 is TGTGCCAGCAGCGCGCGGGGGACTAATAAAGAGACCCAGTACTTC.

This chain links TRBV6-5 with TRBJ1-2; the D gene is possibly TRBD1 (6 bases). The CDR3 has 14 amino acids. From germline, CDR1 is MNHEY and CDR2 SVGAGI. V was trimmed by 8 bases and J by 4 bases, leaving 17 bases between them. CDR3 in amino acids: CASARTGPTYGYTF. CDR3 in DNA: TGTGCCAGCGCCCGTACAGGGCCCACCTATGGCTACACCTTC.

V gene TRBV27 combines with J gene TRBJ2-1, with 12 positions matching TRBD2. Trimming cost V 5 bases and J 4 bases; bases outside gene matches: 3. Per the germline V gene, CDR1 is MNHEY and CDR2 is SMNVEV (reference sequence). This CDR3 region has 15 residues. The CDR3 nucleotides read TGTGCCAGCAGTCCCGGACTAGCGGGGTACAATGAGCAGTTCTTC. As protein: CASSPGLAGYNEQFF.

The chain combines TRBV7-8 with TRBJ2-1, with 9 bases aligning to TRBD2. Germline values: CDR1 SGHVS, CDR2 FQNEAQ. The CDR3 consists of 18 residues. The V segment lost 4 bases and the J segment 6 bases; nucleotides outside the gene matches: 16. The CDR3 sequence is CASSSAVGLAPGLNEQFF. CDR3 nucleotide sequence: TGTGCCAGCAGCTCTGCGGTGGGACTAGCTCCCGGCCTCAATGAGCAGTTCTTC.

This sequence joins TRBV5-1 and TRBJ1-1; the match to TRBD1 covers 7 bases. CDR1 is SGHRS and CDR2 is YFSETQ in the germline V gene. There are 14 residues in the CDR3. Trimming at V came to 4 bases and at J to 3 bases, leaving 6 bases not matched to a gene. The CDR3 DNA is TGCGCCAGCAGCCAGGGGGGACAACACACTGAAGCTTTCTTT. Translation gives CASSQGGQHTEAFF.

The chain employs TRBV4-3 and TRBJ2-3, with D hard to call. The CDR3 is 16 residues long. The germline V gene encodes CDR1 LGHNA and CDR2 YSLEER. V shed 1 base and J shed 0 bases, with 11 bases lying between them. CDR3 bases: TGCGCCAGCAGCCAAGTTGTCCAGGCCAGCACAGATACGCAGTATTTT. Encoded protein: CASSQVVQASTDTQYF.